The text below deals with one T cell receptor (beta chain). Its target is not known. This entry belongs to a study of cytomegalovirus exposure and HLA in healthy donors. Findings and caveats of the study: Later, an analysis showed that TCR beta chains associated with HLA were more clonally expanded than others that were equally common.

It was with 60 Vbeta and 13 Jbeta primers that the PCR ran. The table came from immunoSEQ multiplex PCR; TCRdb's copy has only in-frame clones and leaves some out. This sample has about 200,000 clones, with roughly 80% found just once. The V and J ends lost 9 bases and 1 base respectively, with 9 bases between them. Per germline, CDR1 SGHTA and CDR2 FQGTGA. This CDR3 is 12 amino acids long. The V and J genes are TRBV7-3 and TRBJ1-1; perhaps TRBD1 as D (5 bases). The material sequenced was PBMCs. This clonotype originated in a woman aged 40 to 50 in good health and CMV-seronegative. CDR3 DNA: TGTGCCAGTGGCCAGGGGAACACTGAAGCTTTCTTT. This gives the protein CASGQGNTEAFF.